A selection of T cell receptor beta chains follows, all from one sample in a study of T cell changes during pregnancy in multiple sclerosis. Profiled with immunoSEQ multiplex PCR; TCRdb holds only in-frame clones, not every one. The data contain approximately 52,000 clones, roughly 92% of them singletons. The material was CD4+ T cells from peripheral blood mononuclear cells, obtained in the third trimester of pregnancy. These receptors were taken from a female donor with multiple sclerosis, enrolled in a pregnancy study. Each CDR3 is given with its conserved first and last residue. The order of the fields is clone size, D gene, V gene, J gene, CDR3 DNA, CDR3 protein. D genes are given only for firm matches. Clone size is stated in some rows and not others, as once, few, many or a class when expanded.

>-|TRBD2|TRBV10-2|TRBJ2-7
TGCGCCAGCAGTGGGACTAGCGATCGTAAGAGGGACTACGAGCAGTACTTC
CASSGTSDRKRDYEQYF
>-|-|TRBV29-1|TRBJ1-1
TGCAGCGCCGGGGAGGGCACTGAAGCTTTCTTT
CSAGEGTEAFF
>-|-|TRBV28|TRBJ1-3
TGTGCCAGCAGTTTAGAGAGGGCGCGTGGAAACACCATATATTTT
CASSLERARGNTIYF
>-|-|TRBV5-6|TRBJ1-4
TGTGCCAGCAGGACACAGGGAATAAATGAAAAACTGTTTTTT
CASRTQGINEKLFF
>few|-|TRBV5-1|TRBJ2-1
TGCGCCAGCAGGTTGGACTATCCCTCCTACAATGAGCAGTTCTTC
CASRLDYPSYNEQFF
>-|TRBD2|TRBV19|TRBJ2-7
TGTGCCAGTAGTATGGCGCCTAGCGGGAGGGAGCAGTACTTC
CASSMAPSGREQYF
>-|TRBD1|TRBV2|TRBJ1-2
TGTGCCAGCAGTAGTACCCCGGACAGGGCTCCCGGCTACACCTTC
CASSSTPDRAPGYTF
>-|-|TRBV5-6|TRBJ1-4
TGTGCCAGCAGCCCAAAAGGGGGGGGGCTGAGTGAAAAACTGTTTTTT
CASSPKGGGLSEKLFF
>once|-|TRBV19|TRBJ1-5
TGTGCCAGTAGGGGTGGCGGCCTCCGATATAGCAATCAGCCCCAGCATTTT
CASRGGGLRYSNQPQHF
>-|TRBD1|TRBV2|TRBJ2-1
TGTGCCAGCGAACCCGGACAGGCGGTCAATGAGCAGTTCTTC
CASEPGQAVNEQFF
>-|-|TRBV28|TRBJ2-3
TGTGCCAGCAGCTTTCGCCAGGAAGATACGCAGTATTTT
CASSFRQEDTQYF
>-|-|TRBV7-2|TRBJ1-5
TGTGCCAGCAGCTTTACGGGGAGCAATCAGCCCCAGCATTTT
CASSFTGSNQPQHF
>-|-|TRBV2|TRBJ1-5
TGTGCCAGCAGCCTAGGACTGTATAGCAATCAGCCCCAGCATTTT
CASSLGLYSNQPQHF
>-|-|TRBV7-2|TRBJ1-2
TGTGCCAGCAGCCCCGCCACGAGGGCGGATGGCTACACCTTC
CASSPATRADGYTF
>-|-|TRBV7-8|TRBJ1-1
TGTGCCAGCAGCTTAGTGGGGGGGGTCGACACTGAAGCTTTCTTT
CASSLVGGVDTEAFF
>-|-|TRBV6-5|TRBJ2-4
TGTGCCAGCAGTTCCCCCAGGGGCGCCAAAAACATTCAGTACTTC
CASSSPRGAKNIQYF
>-|-|TRBV23-1|TRBJ2-2
TGCGCCAGCAGTCACGTTGCCCGGCAGGGGGGCACCGGGGAGCTGTTTTTT
CASSHVARQGGTGELFF
>-|-|TRBV19|TRBJ2-4
TGTGCCAGTAGCGACGGAGCCGGGGTCATTCAGTACTTC
CASSDGAGVIQYF
>-|TRBD2|TRBV10-1|TRBJ2-7
TGCGCCAGCAGTGAGTCGGCCAAGCGGGGGGGAAAGTACGAGCAGTACTTC
CASSESAKRGGKYEQYF
>-|TRBD1|TRBV27|TRBJ2-3
TGTGCCAGCAGTTCCCCCCGTGGGACAGGGGGCTCCCATAGCACAGATACGCAGTATTTT
CASSSPRGTGGSHSTDTQYF
>-|-|TRBV4-1|TRBJ2-3
TGCGCCAGCAGCCAAGATCAATACCAGGAGGGGCGGAATACGCAGTATTTT
CASSQDQYQEGRNTQYF
>-|-|TRBV28|TRBJ1-1
TGTGCCAGCAGTTTTCTGGGGAGGACTGAAGCTTTCTTT
CASSFLGRTEAFF
>-|-|TRBV18|TRBJ2-7
TGTGCCAGCTCACCAGTGGCAGGGAGGTTCAACGAGCAGTACTTC
CASSPVAGRFNEQYF
>once|-|TRBV9|TRBJ2-3
TGTGCCAGCAGCGTATCCTCCCGGGGTTGGCGGGGAGACACAGATACGCAGTATTTT
CASSVSSRGWRGDTDTQYF
>-|TRBD2|TRBV2|TRBJ2-7
TGTGCCAGCAGTCTACTCCTAGCGGGAGGTTCCTACGAGCAGTACTTC
CASSLLLAGGSYEQYF
>-|-|TRBV19|TRBJ1-3
TGTGCCAGTAGTATGGGGCCTTCGGGTCAAACTGGAAACACCATATATTTT
CASSMGPSGQTGNTIYF
>-|TRBD2|TRBV29-1|TRBJ2-1
TGCAGCGTTGGTCTAGCGGGTTACAATGAGCAGTTCTTC
CSVGLAGYNEQFF
>-|TRBD2|TRBV6-5|TRBJ2-7
TGTGCCAGCCAAGCGGGAGCTACCTACGAGCAGTACTTC
CASQAGATYEQYF
>few|-|TRBV30|TRBJ1-1
TGTGCCTGGATCGGAGGGGCCACTGAAGCTTTCTTT
CAWIGGATEAFF
>-|-|TRBV6-1|TRBJ1-1
TGTGCCAGCAGGCGGACAGATAGAAACACTGAAGCTTTCTTT
CASRRTDRNTEAFF
>-|TRBD2|TRBV19|TRBJ2-3
TGTGCCAGCGGGCGCGGGAGGGTTAGCACAGATACGCAGTATTTT
CASGRGRVSTDTQYF
>-|-|TRBV19|TRBJ2-5
TGTGCCAGTAGTATAGATCTACAAGAGACCCAGTACTTC
CASSIDLQETQYF
>-|-|TRBV7-3|TRBJ2-2
TGTGCCAGCAGCTTAGCAGGGGCCGACGCGAACACCGGGGAGCTGTTTTTT
CASSLAGADANTGELFF